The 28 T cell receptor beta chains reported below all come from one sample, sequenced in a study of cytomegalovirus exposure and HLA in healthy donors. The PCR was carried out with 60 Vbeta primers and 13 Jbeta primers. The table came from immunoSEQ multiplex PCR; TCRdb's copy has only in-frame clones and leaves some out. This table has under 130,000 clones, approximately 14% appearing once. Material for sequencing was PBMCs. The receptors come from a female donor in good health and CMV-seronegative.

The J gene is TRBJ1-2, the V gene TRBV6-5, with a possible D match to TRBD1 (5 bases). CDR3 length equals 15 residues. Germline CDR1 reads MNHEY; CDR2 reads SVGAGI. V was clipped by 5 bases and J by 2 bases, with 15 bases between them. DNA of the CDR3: TGTGCCAGCAGTAGCCGACAGCAAGTCAACTATGGCTACACCTTC. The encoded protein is CASSSRQQVNYGYTF.

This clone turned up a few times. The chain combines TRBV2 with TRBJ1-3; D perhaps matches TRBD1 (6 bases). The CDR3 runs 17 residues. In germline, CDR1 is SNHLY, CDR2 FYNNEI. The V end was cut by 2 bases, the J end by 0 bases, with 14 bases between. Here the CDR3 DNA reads TGTGCCAGCAGTGAAAAGGGTAGGGACAACTCTGGAAACACCATATATTTT. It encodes CASSEKGRDNSGNTIYF.

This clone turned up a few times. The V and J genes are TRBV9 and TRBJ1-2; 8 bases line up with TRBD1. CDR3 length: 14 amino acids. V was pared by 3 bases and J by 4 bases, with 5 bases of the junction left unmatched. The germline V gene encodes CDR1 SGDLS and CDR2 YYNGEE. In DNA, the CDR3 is TGTGCCAGCAGCGGGCCAGGGGGCGGCTATGGCTACACCTTC. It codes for CASSGPGGGYGYTF.

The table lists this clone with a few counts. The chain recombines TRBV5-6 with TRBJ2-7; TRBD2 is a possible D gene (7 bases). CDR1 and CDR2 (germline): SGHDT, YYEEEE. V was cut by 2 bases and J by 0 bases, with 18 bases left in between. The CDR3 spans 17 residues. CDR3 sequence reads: CASSFLGGRGVSYEQYF. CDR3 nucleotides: TGTGCCAGCAGCTTTTTGGGGGGCCGGGGGGTCTCCTACGAGCAGTACTTC. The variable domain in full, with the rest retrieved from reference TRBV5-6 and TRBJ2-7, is DAGVTQSPTHLIKTRGQQVTLRCSPKSGHDTVSWYQQALGQGPQFIFQYYEEEERQRGNFPDRFSGHQFPNYSSELNVNALLLGDSALYLCASSFLGGRGVSYEQYFGPGTRLTVT.

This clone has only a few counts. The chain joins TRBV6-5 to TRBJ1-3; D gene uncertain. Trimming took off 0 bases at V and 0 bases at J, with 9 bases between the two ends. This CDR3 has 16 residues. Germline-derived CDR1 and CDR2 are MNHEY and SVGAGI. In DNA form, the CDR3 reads TGTGCCAGCAGTTACTCCCAGACGGGCTCTGGAAACACCATATATTTT. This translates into CASSYSQTGSGNTIYF.

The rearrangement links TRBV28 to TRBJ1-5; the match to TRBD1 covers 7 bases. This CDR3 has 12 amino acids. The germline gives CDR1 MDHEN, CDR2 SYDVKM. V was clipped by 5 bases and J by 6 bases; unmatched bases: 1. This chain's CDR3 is CASSTGAQPQHF. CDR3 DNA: TGTGCCAGCAGTACAGGGGCTCAGCCCCAGCATTTT.

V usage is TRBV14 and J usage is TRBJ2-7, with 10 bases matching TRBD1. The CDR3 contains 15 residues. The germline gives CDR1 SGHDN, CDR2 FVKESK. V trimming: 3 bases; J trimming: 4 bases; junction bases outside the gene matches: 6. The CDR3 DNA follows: TGTGCCAGCAGCCATTGGACAGGGGGGACTTACGAGCAGTACTTC. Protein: CASSHWTGGTYEQYF.

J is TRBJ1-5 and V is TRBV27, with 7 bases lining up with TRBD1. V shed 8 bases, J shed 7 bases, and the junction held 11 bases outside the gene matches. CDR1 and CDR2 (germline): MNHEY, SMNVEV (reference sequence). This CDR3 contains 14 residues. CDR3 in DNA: TGTGCCAGCGCAGTCGACAGGGTGGGACAGCCCCAGCATTTT. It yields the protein CASAVDRVGQPQHF.

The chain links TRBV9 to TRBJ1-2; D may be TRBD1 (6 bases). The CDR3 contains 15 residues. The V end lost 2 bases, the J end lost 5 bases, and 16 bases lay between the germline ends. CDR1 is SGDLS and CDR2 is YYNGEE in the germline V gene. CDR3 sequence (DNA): TGTGCCAGCAGCGTCTCCCCAGGACAGACTTATGGCTACACCTTC. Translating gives CASSVSPGQTYGYTF.

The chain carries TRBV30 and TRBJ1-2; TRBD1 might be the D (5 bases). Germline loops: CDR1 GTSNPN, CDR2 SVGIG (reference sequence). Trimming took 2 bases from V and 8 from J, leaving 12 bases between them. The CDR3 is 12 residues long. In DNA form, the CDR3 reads TGTGCCTGGAGTCCACGACAGAGAGGCTACACCTTC. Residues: CAWSPRQRGYTF.

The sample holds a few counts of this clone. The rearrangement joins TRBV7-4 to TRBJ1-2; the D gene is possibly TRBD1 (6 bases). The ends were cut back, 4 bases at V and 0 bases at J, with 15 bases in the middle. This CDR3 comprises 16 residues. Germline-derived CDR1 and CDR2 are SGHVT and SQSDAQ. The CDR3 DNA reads TGTGCCAGCAGCTCGGGGGGGCCAGATTCTAACTATGGCTACACCTTC. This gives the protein CASSSGGPDSNYGYTF.

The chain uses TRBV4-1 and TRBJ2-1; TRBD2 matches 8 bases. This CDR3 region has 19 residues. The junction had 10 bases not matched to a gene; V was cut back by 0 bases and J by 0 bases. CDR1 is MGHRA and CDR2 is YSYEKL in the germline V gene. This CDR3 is CASSQDVPGLGSSYNEQFF. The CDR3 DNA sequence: TGCGCCAGCAGCCAAGACGTTCCGGGACTAGGGAGCTCCTACAATGAGCAGTTCTTC.

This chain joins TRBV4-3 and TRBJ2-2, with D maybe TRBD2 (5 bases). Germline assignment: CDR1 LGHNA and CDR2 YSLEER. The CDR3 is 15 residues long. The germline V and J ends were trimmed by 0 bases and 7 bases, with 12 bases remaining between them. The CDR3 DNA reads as TGCGCCAGCAGCCAAGAAATTCTAGCCTTCGGGGAGCTGTTTTTT. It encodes CASSQEILAFGELFF.

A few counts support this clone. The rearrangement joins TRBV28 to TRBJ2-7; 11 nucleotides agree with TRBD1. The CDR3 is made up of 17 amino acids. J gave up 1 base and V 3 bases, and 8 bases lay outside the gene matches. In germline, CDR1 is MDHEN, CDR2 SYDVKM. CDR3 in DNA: TGTGCCAGCAGTTTTTGGGACAGGGGGGCAGGGTCCTACGAGCAGTACTTC. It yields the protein CASSFWDRGAGSYEQYF.

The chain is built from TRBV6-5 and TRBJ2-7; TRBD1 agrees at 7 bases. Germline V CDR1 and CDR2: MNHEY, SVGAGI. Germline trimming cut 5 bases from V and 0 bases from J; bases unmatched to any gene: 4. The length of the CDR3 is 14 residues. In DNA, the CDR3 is TGTGCCAGCAGTGACAGGGCTGGCTCCTACGAGCAGTACTTC. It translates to CASSDRAGSYEQYF.

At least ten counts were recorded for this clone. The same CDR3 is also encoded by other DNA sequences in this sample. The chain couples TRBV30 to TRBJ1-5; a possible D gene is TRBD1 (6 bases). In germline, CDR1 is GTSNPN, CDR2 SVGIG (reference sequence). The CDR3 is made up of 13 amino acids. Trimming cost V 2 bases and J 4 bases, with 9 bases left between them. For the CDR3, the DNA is TGTGCCTGGAGTTCGCAGGGGAATCAGCCCCAGCATTTT. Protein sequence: CAWSSQGNQPQHF.

In DNA, the CDR3 is TGTGCCAGAACCCGGACAGGGAGGACCGCAGATACGCAGTATTTT. It encodes CARTRTGRTADTQYF. The V call is TRBV2, the J call TRBJ2-3, with 8 bases aligning to TRBD1. This CDR3 has 15 residues. The germline V gene encodes CDR1 SNHLY and CDR2 FYNNEI. The trim removed 9 bases at V and 4 bases at J, leaving 12 bases unmatched.

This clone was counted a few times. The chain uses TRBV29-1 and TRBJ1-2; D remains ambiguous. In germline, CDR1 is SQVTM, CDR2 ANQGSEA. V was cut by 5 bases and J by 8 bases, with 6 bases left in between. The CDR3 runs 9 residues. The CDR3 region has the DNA TGCAGCGTTTCGGAGGGCTACACCTTC. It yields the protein CSVSEGYTF.

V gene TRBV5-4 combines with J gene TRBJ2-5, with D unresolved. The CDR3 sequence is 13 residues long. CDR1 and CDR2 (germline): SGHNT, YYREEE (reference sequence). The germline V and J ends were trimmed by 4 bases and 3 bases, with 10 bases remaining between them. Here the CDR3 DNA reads TGTGCCAGCAGCCGTAACATCGAAGAGACCCAGTACTTC. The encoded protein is CASSRNIEETQYF.

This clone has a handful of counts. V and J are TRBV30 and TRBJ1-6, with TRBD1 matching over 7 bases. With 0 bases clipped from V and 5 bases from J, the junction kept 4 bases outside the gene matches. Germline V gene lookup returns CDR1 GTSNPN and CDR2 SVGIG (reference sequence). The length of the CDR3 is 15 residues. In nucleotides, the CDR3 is TGTGCCTGGAGTGTTAGGGACAGCAATAATTCACCCCTCCACTTT. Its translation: CAWSVRDSNNSPLHF.

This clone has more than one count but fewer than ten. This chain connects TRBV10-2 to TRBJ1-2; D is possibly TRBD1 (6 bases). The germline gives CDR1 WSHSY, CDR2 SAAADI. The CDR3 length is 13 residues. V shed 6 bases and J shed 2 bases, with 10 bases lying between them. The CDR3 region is CASRRGLNYGYTF. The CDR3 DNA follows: TGCGCCAGCAGGCGGGGGCTGAACTATGGCTACACCTTC.

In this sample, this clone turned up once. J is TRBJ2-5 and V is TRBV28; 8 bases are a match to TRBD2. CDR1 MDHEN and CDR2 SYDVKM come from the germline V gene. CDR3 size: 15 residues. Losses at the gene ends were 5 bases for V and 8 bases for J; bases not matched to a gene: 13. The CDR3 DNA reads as TGTGCCAGCAGTACCATAGCGGGACGGGACGGCACCCAGTACTTC. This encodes CASSTIAGRDGTQYF.

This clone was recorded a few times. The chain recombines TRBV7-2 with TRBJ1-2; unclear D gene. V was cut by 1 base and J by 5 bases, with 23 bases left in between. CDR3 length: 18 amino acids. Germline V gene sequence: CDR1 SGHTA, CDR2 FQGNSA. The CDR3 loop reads CASSLVFQAPSVGYGYTF. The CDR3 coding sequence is TGTGCCAGCAGCTTAGTGTTTCAGGCTCCTTCCGTTGGTTATGGCTACACCTTC.

The CDR3 DNA follows: TGTGCCAGCAACACACCAGGGCGGTCTCTCCACTTT. Translating it yields CASNTPGRSLHF. This sequence joins TRBV6-5 and TRBJ1-6, with D possibly being TRBD1 (5 bases). V gave up 7 bases and J gave up 16 bases, with 17 bases separating them. There are 12 residues in the CDR3. Germline lookup yields CDR1 MNHEY and CDR2 SVGAGI.

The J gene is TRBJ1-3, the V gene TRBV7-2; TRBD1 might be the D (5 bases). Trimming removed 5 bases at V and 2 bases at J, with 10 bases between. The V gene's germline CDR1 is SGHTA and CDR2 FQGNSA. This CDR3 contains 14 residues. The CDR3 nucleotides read TGTGCCAGCAGCCCCGCCAGGGCTGGAAACACCATATATTTT. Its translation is CASSPARAGNTIYF.

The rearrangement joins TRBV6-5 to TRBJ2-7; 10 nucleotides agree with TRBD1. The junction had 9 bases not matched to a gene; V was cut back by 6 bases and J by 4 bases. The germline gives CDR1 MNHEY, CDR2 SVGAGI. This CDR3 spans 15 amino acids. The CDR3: CASRLTGQGLYEQYF. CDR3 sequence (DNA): TGTGCCAGCAGACTAACGGGACAGGGGTTATACGAGCAGTACTTC.

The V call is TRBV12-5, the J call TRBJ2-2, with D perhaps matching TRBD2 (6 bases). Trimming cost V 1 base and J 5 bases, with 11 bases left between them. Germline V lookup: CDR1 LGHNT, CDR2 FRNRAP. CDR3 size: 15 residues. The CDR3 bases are TGTGCTAGTGGTTTGGGCGGGATAGGGACCGGGGAGCTGTTTTTT. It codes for CASGLGGIGTGELFF.

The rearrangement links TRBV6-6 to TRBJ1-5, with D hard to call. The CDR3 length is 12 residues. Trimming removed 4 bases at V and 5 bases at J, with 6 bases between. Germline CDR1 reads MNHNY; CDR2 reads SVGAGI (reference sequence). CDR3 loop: CASSSSDQPQHF. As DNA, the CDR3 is TGTGCCAGCAGTTCTTCAGATCAGCCCCAGCATTTT.